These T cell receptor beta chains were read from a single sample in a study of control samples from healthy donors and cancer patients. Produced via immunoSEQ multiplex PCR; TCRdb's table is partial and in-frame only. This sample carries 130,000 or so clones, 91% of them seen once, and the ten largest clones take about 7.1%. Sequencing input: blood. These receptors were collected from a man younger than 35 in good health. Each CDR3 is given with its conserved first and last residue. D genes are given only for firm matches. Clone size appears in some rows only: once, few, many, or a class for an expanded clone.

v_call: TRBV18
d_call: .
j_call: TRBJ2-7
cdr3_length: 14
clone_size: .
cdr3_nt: TGTGCCAGCTCCGCAGGTTACCCTACCTACGAGCAGTACTTC
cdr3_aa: CASSAGYPTYEQYF

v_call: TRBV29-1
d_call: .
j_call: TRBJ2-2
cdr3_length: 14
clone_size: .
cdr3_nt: TGCAGCGTCGAGTTCTTTAGTGGGGCCGGGGAGCTGTTTTTT
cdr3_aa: CSVEFFSGAGELFF

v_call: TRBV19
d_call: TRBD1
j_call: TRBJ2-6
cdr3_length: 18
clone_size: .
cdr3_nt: TGTGCCAGTAGTATCATTGTGACAGGGGGCTTTGGGGCCAACGTCCTGACTTTC
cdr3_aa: CASSIIVTGGFGANVLTF

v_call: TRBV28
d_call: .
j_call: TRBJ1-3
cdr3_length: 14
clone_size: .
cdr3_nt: TGTGCCAGCGGACTGACGGTGCCTGGAAACACCATATATTTT
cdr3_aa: CASGLTVPGNTIYF

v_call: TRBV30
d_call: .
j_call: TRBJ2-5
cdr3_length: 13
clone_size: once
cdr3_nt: TGTGCCTGGAGTGTGGGCCGCCCGGAGACCCAGTACTTC
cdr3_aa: CAWSVGRPETQYF

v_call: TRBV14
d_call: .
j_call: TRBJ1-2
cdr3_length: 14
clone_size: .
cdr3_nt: TGTGCCAGCAGCCAGAGCGCAGGGCCCTATGGCTACACCTTC
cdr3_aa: CASSQSAGPYGYTF

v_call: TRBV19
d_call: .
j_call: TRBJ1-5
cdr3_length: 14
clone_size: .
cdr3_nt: TGTGCCAGTAGTAGCGGGGGTGGCAATCAGCCCCAGCATTTT
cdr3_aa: CASSSGGGNQPQHF

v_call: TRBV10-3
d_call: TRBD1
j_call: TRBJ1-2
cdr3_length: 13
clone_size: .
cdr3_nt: TGTGCCATCAGTGATGCCAGGGGGGATGGCTACACCTTC
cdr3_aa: CAISDARGDGYTF

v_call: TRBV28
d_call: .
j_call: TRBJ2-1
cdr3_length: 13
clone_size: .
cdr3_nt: TGTGCCAGCAGTTTCGGGGGATTCTATGAGCAGTTCTTC
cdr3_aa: CASSFGGFYEQFF

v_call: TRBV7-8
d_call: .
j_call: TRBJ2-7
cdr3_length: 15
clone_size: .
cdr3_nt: TGTGCCAGCAGCTCTCTTGGACGCAGGGACACCGAGCAGTACTTC
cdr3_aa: CASSSLGRRDTEQYF

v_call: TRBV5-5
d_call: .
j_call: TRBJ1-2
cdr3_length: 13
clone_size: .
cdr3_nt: TGTGCCAGCAGCTTGGCGGCAGCATATGGCTACACCTTC
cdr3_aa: CASSLAAAYGYTF

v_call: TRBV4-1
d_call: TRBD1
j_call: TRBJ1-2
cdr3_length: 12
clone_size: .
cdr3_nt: TGCGCCAGCAGCCAAGGGACAGGGGACAACACCTTC
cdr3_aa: CASSQGTGDNTF

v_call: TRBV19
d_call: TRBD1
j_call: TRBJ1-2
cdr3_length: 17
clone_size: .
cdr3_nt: TGTGCCAGTAGGAGTCACGGGACAGGGTCCCCAAACTATGGCTACACCTTC
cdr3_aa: CASRSHGTGSPNYGYTF

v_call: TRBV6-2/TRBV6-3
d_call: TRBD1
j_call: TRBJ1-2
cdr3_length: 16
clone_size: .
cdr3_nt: TGTGCCAGCAGTTATATTTGGGACAGGTCCAACTATGGCTACACCTTC
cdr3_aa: CASSYIWDRSNYGYTF

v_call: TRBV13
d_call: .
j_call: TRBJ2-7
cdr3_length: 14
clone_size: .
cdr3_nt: TGTGCCAGCAGCTCACAGGGGACTTCCTACGAGCAGTACTTC
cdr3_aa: CASSSQGTSYEQYF

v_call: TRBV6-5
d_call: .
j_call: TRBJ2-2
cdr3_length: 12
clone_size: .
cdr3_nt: TGTGCCATCCGGGACTTCACCGGGGAGCTGTTTTTT
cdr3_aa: CAIRDFTGELFF

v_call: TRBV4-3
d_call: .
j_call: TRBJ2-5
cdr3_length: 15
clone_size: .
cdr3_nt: TGCGCCAGCAGCCAAGATCGGAGACAGCAAGAGACCCAGTACTTC
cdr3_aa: CASSQDRRQQETQYF

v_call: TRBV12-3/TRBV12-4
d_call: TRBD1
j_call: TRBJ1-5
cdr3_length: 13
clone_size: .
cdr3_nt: TGTGCCAGCAGGACAGGGTCCAATCAGCCCCAGCATTTT
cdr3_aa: CASRTGSNQPQHF

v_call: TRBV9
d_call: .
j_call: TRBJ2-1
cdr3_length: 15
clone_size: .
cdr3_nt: TGTGCCAGCAGCATCCGGGACACCATTTCCAATGAGCAGTTCTTC
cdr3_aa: CASSIRDTISNEQFF

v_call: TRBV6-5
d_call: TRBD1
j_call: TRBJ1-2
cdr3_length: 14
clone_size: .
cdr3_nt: TGTGCCAGCAGCCGAACAGGGGTCGACTATGGCTACACCTTC
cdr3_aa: CASSRTGVDYGYTF

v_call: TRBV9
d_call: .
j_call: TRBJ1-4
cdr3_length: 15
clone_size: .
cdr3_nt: TGTGCCAGCAGCGACCCAGGGGACGGGGATGAAAAACTGTTTTTT
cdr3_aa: CASSDPGDGDEKLFF

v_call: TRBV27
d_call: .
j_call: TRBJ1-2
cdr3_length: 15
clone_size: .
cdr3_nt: TGTGCCAGCAGCTATGGTGGGGGCCGAACCTATGGCTACACCTTC
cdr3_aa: CASSYGGGRTYGYTF

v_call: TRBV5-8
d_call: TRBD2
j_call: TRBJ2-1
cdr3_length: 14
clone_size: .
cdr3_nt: TGTGCCAGCAGCCTCACTAGCGGTTACAATGAGCAGTTCTTC
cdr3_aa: CASSLTSGYNEQFF

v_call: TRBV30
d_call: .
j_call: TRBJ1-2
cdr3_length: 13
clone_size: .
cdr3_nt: TGTGCCTGGAGTGTTGACAGAAACTATGGCTACACCTTC
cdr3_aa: CAWSVDRNYGYTF

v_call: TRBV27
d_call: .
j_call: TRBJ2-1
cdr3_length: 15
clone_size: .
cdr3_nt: TGTGCCAGCAGAGGAGGGACAGAAAGATACAATGAGCAGTTCTTC
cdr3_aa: CASRGGTERYNEQFF

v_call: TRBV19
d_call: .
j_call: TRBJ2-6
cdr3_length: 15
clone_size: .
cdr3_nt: TGTGCCAGTAAGGACAGCAGCTCTGGGGCCAACGTCCTGACTTTC
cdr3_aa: CASKDSSSGANVLTF

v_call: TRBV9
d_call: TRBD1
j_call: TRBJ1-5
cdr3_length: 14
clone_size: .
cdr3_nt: TGTGCCAGCAGCTTCGGGACAGGCAATCAGCCCCAGCATTTT
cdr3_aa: CASSFGTGNQPQHF

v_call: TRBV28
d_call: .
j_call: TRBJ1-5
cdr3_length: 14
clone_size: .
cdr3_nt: TGTGCCAGCAGTGTCTTGACAGGCAATCAGCCCCAGCATTTT
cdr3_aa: CASSVLTGNQPQHF

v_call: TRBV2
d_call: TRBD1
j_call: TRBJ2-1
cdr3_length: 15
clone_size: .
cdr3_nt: TGTGCCGGACCTACTCGGGACAGGGGGAAGAATGAGCAGTTCTTC
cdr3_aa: CAGPTRDRGKNEQFF

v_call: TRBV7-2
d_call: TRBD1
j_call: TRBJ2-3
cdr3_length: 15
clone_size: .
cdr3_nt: TGTGCCAGCAGCTTAGACAGGGGGCGCAGTGATACGCAGTATTTT
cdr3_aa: CASSLDRGRSDTQYF

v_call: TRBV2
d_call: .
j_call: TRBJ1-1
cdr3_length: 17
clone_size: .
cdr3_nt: TGTGCCAGCAGTCCCGGACGGAGGGATTTGATGAACACTGAAGCTTTCTTT
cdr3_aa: CASSPGRRDLMNTEAFF

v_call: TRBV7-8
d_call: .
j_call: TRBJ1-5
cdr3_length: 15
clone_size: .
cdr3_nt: TGTGCCAGCAGCTTAGGGCCAGGGCTTAACCAGCCCCAGCATTTT
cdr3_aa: CASSLGPGLNQPQHF

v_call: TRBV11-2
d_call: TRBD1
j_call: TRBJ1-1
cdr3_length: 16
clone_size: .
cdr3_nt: TGTGCCAGCAGCTTACCTCCCGGACAGGTGAACACTGAAGCTTTCTTT
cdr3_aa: CASSLPPGQVNTEAFF

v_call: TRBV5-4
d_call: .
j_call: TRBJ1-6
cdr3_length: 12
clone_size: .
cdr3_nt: TGTGCCAGCAGCTTGGAGGTTTCACCCCTCCACTTT
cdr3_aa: CASSLEVSPLHF

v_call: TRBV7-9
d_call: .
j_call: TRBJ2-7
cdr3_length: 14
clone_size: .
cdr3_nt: TGTGCCAGCAGCAATTCGGGCCCTTCCTACGAGCAGTACTTC
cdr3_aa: CASSNSGPSYEQYF

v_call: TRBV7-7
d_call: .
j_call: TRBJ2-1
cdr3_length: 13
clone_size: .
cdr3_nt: TGTGCCAGCAGCCCCGTTGGTGGCAATGAGCAGTTCTTC
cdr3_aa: CASSPVGGNEQFF

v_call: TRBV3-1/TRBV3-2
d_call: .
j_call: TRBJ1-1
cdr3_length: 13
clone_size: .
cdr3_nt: TGTGCCAGCAGCCAAGTCTTGGGCACTGAAGCTTTCTTT
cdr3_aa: CASSQVLGTEAFF

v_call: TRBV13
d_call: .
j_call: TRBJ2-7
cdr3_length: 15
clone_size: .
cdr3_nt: TGTGCCAGCAGCTTAGGCGCGAGTAGCTCCTACGAGCAGTACTTC
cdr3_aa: CASSLGASSSYEQYF

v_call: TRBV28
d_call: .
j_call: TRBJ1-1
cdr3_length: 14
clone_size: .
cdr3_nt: TGTGCCAGCAGTCCGGGGACCGTGAACACTGAAGCTTTCTTT
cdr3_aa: CASSPGTVNTEAFF

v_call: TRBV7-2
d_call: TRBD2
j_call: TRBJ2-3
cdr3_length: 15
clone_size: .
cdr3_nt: TGTGCCAGCAGCATTCGGGGGGTCCTCACAGATACGCAGTATTTT
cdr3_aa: CASSIRGVLTDTQYF

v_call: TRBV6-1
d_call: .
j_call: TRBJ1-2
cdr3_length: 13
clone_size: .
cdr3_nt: TGTGCCAGCAGTGATAACCAGGGGTATGGCTACACCTTC
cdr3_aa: CASSDNQGYGYTF

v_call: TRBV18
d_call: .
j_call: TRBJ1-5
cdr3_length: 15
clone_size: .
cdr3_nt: TGTGCCAGCTCACCACCCGGCAGGGGCGGTCAGCCCCAGCATTTT
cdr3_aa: CASSPPGRGGQPQHF

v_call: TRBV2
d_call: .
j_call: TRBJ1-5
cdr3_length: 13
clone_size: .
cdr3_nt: TGTGCCAGCAGTGGGGACTCCTTCACAGCCCAGCATTTT
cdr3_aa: CASSGDSFTAQHF

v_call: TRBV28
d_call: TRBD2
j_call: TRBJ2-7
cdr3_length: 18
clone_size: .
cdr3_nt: TGTGCCAGCAGTACTGGGGGACTAGCGGGGAATATCTACTACGAGCAGTACTTC
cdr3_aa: CASSTGGLAGNIYYEQYF

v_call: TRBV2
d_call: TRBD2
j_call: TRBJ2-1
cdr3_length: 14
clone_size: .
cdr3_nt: TGTGCCAGCACCCTTGGGCGGGGGAGGGATGAGCAGTTCTTC
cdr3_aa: CASTLGRGRDEQFF

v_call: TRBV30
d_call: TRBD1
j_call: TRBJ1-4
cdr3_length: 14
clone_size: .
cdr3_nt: TGTGCCTGGAGTCAGACAGGGGGTAATGAAAAACTGTTTTTT
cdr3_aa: CAWSQTGGNEKLFF

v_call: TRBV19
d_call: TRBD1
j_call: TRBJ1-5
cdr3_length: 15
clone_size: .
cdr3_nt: TGTGCCAGTACCGGGACAGGGGGCGGCAATCAGCCCCAGCATTTT
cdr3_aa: CASTGTGGGNQPQHF

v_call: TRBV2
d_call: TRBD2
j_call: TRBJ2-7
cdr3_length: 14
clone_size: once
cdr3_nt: TGTGCCAGCAGTGTTACTGCGGGGGGATGGGAGCAGTACTTC
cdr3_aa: CASSVTAGGWEQYF

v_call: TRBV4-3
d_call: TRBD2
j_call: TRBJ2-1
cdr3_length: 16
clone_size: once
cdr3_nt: TGCGCCAGCAGCCTGTCGTTAGCGGGGGGGCTTAATGAGCAGTTCTTC
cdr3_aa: CASSLSLAGGLNEQFF

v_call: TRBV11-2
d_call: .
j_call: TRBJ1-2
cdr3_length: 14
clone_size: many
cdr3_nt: TGTGCCAGCAGCGTAAACAGGGTATCGAGTGGCTACACCTTC
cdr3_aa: CASSVNRVSSGYTF